Here is one T cell receptor (beta chain) with its context. What it recognizes is unknown. CDR1 is MNHNY and CDR2 is SVGAGI in the germline V gene (reference sequence). Trimming removed 2 bases at V and 7 bases at J, with 8 bases between. CDR3 length: 13 amino acids. This record comes from a study of post-analysis software for immune sequencing data. Background on the study: The courses of disease that were included comprised relapsing-remitting, secondary progressive and progressive-relapsing multiple sclerosis. General observations from the study: Patients showed TRBV5-6, TRBV5-1 and TRBV20-1 among roughly five TRBV segments more frequent than in controls. In multiple sclerosis, normalized Chao1 diversity was significantly below that of controls. Samples from one preparation batch, clustered by F measure, grouped strongly together.

Unique molecular identifiers were present in the TCR beta cDNA libraries. It was from about 0.94 to 9.7 million T cells that approximately 500,000 cDNA molecules came. Via MiXCR, TCRdb re-called the PCR reads, giving one row per CDR3 protein. The table has roughly 540,000 distinct CDR3 sequences, 34% seen once. The sample consisted of blood. The receptor comes from a girl younger than 18 with multiple sclerosis. J is TRBJ1-4 and V is TRBV6-6; D gene unclear. CDR3 coding DNA: TGTGCCAGCAGTTACGCGCAGTTTGAAAAACTGTTTTTT. Its protein is CASSYAQFEKLFF.